Below are 12 T cell receptor beta chains sequenced from a single sample in a study of control samples from healthy donors and cancer patients (dated by TCRdb to about 2020). The library relied on the immunoSEQ multiplex PCR assay. TCRdb provides this immuneACCESS table in a form limited to in-frame rearrangements. Some clones are lacking; in checked studies, under half of them reflect an unresolved V gene, and why the rest are absent is not known. The sample data list some 51,000 clones, and around 90% of these were observed just once. 3.5% to 4% of the sample is held by the ten biggest clonotypes. The sample consisted of blood. The receptor source for this set is a man in his fifties in good health.

This sequence joins TRBV7-9 and TRBJ2-3; TRBD2 matches at 14 bases. V was pared by 5 bases and J by 5 bases, with 6 bases of the junction left unmatched. The CDR3 totals 16 residues. From germline, CDR1 is SEHNR and CDR2 FQNEAQ (reference sequence). The CDR3 sequence: CASSGGLAGGGDTQYF. The CDR3, as DNA: TGTGCCAGCAGCGGAGGACTAGCGGGAGGCGGAGATACGCAGTATTTT.

The V and J genes are TRBV6-9 and TRBJ2-1, with 8 bases aligning to TRBD2. V lost 9 bases, J lost 2 bases, and 12 bases stayed unmatched. CDR3 length equals 16 residues. The germline V gene encodes CDR1 MNHGY and CDR2 SVAAGI. CDR3 nucleotide sequence: TGTGCCAGAGTGGTCGGTGTTAGCGGGACCTACAATGAGCAGTTCTTC. It codes for CARVVGVSGTYNEQFF.

This clone was seen once. Here the CDR3 reads CASSQDGLAYEQYF. CDR3 sequence (DNA): TGCGCCAGCAGCCAAGACGGACTAGCTTACGAGCAGTACTTC. The genes are TRBV4-3 and TRBJ2-7, with TRBD2 matching 8 bases. The CDR3 extends over 14 amino acids. The germline CDR1 and CDR2 sequences are LGHNA and YSLEER. The V gene end was trimmed by 0 bases and the J gene end by 4 bases; junction bases not matched to a gene: 2.

The chain links TRBV6-1 to TRBJ1-5; D gene uncertain. CDR3 length equals 14 residues. Per germline, CDR1 MNHNS and CDR2 SASEGT. Trimming removed 1 base at V and 1 base at J, with 5 bases between. The CDR3: CASSEVRSNQPQHF. The CDR3, as DNA: TGTGCCAGCAGTGAAGTTAGGAGCAATCAGCCCCAGCATTTT.

This chain links TRBV2 with TRBJ2-2, with D unclear. The CDR3 contains 14 residues. Germline CDR1 and CDR2: SNHLY and FYNNEI. V dropped 1 base and J dropped 7 bases, with 10 bases sitting between them. CDR3 protein: CASSEDLWGGELFF. CDR3 nucleotide sequence: TGTGCCAGCAGTGAAGATCTGTGGGGCGGGGAGCTGTTTTTT. The variable domain in full, completed from reference TRBV2 and TRBJ2-2, reads EPEVTQTPSHQVTQMGQEVILRCVPISNHLYFYWYRQILGQKVEFLVSFYNNEISEKSEIFDDQFSVERPDGSNFTLKIRSTKLEDSAMYFCASSEDLWGGELFFGEGSRLTVL.

This chain connects TRBV29-1 to TRBJ1-1; 9 nucleotides agree with TRBD1. The V gene end was trimmed by 4 bases and the J gene end by 4 bases; junction bases not matched to a gene: 7. This CDR3 region has 14 residues. Looked up from germline, CDR1 is SQVTM and CDR2 is ANQGSEA. The CDR3, as DNA: TGCAGCGTTGTACGACAGGGGGTCGGCACTGAAGCTTTCTTT. This translates into CSVVRQGVGTEAFF.

This chain links TRBV28 with TRBJ1-1; no reliable D call. The CDR3 covers 14 residues. Per the germline V gene, CDR1 is MDHEN and CDR2 is SYDVKM. Between the trimmed V and J ends, which lost 5 bases and 1 base, there was a span of 11 bases. CDR3 nucleotides: TGTGCCAGCAGTGCCTTGGGAGGGAACACTGAAGCTTTCTTT. Translated: CASSALGGNTEAFF.

This chain connects TRBV4-1 to TRBJ2-6; 9 positions match TRBD1. The trim removed 4 bases at V and 0 bases at J, leaving 4 bases unmatched. This CDR3 spans 17 amino acids. The V gene's germline CDR1 is MGHRA and CDR2 YSYEKL. The CDR3 loop is CASSPGTGFSGANVLTF. In nucleotides, the CDR3 is TGCGCCAGCAGCCCTGGGACAGGGTTCTCTGGGGCCAACGTCCTGACTTTC.

The V and J genes are TRBV7-9 and TRBJ2-5; TRBD2 aligns across 13 bases. Unmatched junction bases numbered 14, after V lost 4 bases and J lost 3 bases. CDR1 and CDR2 from the germline V gene are SEHNR and FQNEAQ (reference sequence). The CDR3 loop spans 19 amino acids. The CDR3: CASSSTQGLAGHPEETQYF. The CDR3 DNA is TGTGCCAGCAGCTCTACCCAGGGACTAGCGGGGCACCCGGAAGAGACCCAGTACTTC.

This chain joins TRBV5-1 and TRBJ1-2; 7 bases are a match to TRBD1. CDR3 length equals 15 residues. Germline V CDR1 and CDR2: SGHRS, YFSETQ. V gave up 4 bases and J gave up 4 bases; unmatched junction bases: 10. This CDR3 reads CASSATGQGVYGYTF. CDR3 DNA: TGCGCCAGCAGCGCGACGGGGCAGGGGGTCTATGGCTACACCTTC.

The rearrangement links TRBV6-5 to TRBJ2-5; D unresolved. The germline V gene has CDR1 MNHEY and CDR2 SVGAGI. This CDR3 contains 13 residues. V dropped 2 bases and J dropped 3 bases, with 7 bases sitting between them. The CDR3 is CASSYVAEETQYF. The CDR3, as DNA: TGTGCCAGCAGTTACGTGGCTGAAGAGACCCAGTACTTC.

This clone was counted once. V is TRBV11-2 and J is TRBJ2-3; TRBD2 aligns across 7 bases. The CDR3 consists of 14 residues. Trimming at V came to 1 base and at J to 4 bases, leaving 2 bases not matched to a gene. Germline V gene data show CDR1 as SGHAT and CDR2 as FQNNGV. The CDR3 loop reads CASSLALAADTQYF. The CDR3 nucleotides read TGTGCCAGCAGCTTAGCGCTAGCGGCAGATACGCAGTATTTT.